One T cell receptor beta chain is described in this entry. The source of the sample is a study of blood T cell repertoires in COVID-19. Study-wide background: Samples came from the United States, Italy and Spain, spanning acute and convalescent COVID-19. Sources were T cells, B-cell-depleted T cells, or PBMCs; the material itself was cDNA or gDNA.

In the authors' workflow: Nucleated cell number was recorded as an estimate derived from reference gene primer amplification. TCRdb's table, derived via immunoSEQ multiplex PCR, lists solely in-frame clones and lacks some. Clonal size and the V and J genes are those of that table, whereas D and trimming came from the DNA. This repertoire shows almost 100,000 clones, roughly 86% found once; its top ten account for 10%. Unmatched junction bases numbered 4, after V lost 7 bases and J lost 4 bases. CDR1 is SEHNR, CDR2 FQNEAQ, per germline (reference sequence). The CDR3 runs 15 residues. Sequencing used peripheral blood. The chain couples TRBV7-9 to TRBJ2-5, with 15 bases matching TRBD2. The source is a man between 50 and 59 years old with acute or convalescent COVID-19. This chain's CDR3 is CASTSGLAGGETQYF. CDR3 bases: TGTGCCAGCACCTCGGGACTAGCGGGAGGAGAGACCCAGTACTTC.